This T cell receptor beta chain is drawn from a study of CD8+CD57+ T cells in acquired aplastic anemia. Overall study results and limits: Patients did not significantly differ from controls in CD8+ Simpson's diversity. Sharing between patients and controls was observed for twenty-nine CD8+ CDR3 sequences.

About this clonotype: Its target is not known.

CD8+CD57+ cell expansion, shown by flow cytometry, had occurred in the patients selected for sequencing. No patient had been given any therapy when blood was sampled. V gave up 1 base and J gave up 6 bases, with 9 bases separating them. The germline CDR1 and CDR2 sequences are MDHEN and SYDVKM. This CDR3 has 13 residues. TCR beta VDJ and CDR3 profiles were obtained from a genomic DNA template. From the reads, TCRdb called clonotypes with MiXCR, one entry per CDR3 protein. The table has under 500,000 distinct CDR3 sequences, roughly 34% seen once. This chain uses TRBV28 with TRBJ1-2; D ambiguous. The receptor was isolated from a human donor with aplastic anemia. What was sequenced was sorted CD4+, CD8+, or CD8+CD57+ T cells (not recorded which) from PBMCs. CDR3 in DNA: TGTGCCAGCAGTTTATCACCTCGCCATGGCTACACCTTC. Amino acid sequence: CASSLSPRHGYTF.